A selection of T cell receptor beta chains follows, all from one sample in a study of CD8+ T cells in alopecia areata. The table came from immunoSEQ multiplex PCR; TCRdb's copy has only in-frame clones and leaves some out. The sample yields under 20,000 clones, around 66% seen once. The specimen was skin, collected at week 0. Receptor source: a human donor with alopecia areata. The CDR3 runs from the conserved cysteine through the conserved F or W. The order of the fields is CDR3 DNA, CDR3 protein, D gene, clone size, J gene, V gene. The D gene is left open where the match is weak. Clone size is stated in some rows and not others, as once, few, many or a class when expanded.

CDR3nt: TGTGCCAGCACCGGGACAGGGAGACAAGAGACCCAGTACTTC
CDR3aa: CASTGTGRQETQYF
d_gene: TRBD1
abundance: NA
j_gene: TRBJ2-5
v_gene: TRBV2

CDR3nt: TGTGCCAGCAGTGAGGTCCCAAGGACAACTAATGAAAAACTGTTTTTT
CDR3aa: CASSEVPRTTNEKLFF
d_gene: NA
abundance: few
j_gene: TRBJ1-4
v_gene: TRBV2

CDR3nt: TGTGCCAGCAGCCCCACTAGCGGGGGGACCGTTGATGAGCAGTTCTTC
CDR3aa: CASSPTSGGTVDEQFF
d_gene: TRBD2
abundance: few
j_gene: TRBJ2-1
v_gene: TRBV7-9

CDR3nt: TGTGCCAGCAGTAACTTAGACAGGGGAGAGACCCAGTACTTC
CDR3aa: CASSNLDRGETQYF
d_gene: TRBD1
abundance: once
j_gene: TRBJ2-5
v_gene: TRBV6-1

CDR3nt: TGTGCCATCAGTGAGTGGGCGAGTACCTACGAGCAGTACTTC
CDR3aa: CAISEWASTYEQYF
d_gene: NA
abundance: NA
j_gene: TRBJ2-7
v_gene: TRBV10-3

CDR3nt: TGTGCCACCAGCAGACGAGGACGGGGGGACAATCAGCCCCAGCATTTT
CDR3aa: CATSRRGRGDNQPQHF
d_gene: NA
abundance: NA
j_gene: TRBJ1-5
v_gene: TRBV15

CDR3nt: TGCGCCAGCAGCCCTAGCGTTATACGGGCCATCGCGCAGTATTTT
CDR3aa: CASSPSVIRAIAQYF
d_gene: NA
abundance: NA
j_gene: TRBJ2-3
v_gene: TRBV4-3

CDR3nt: TGCGCCAGCAGCCTCGAACAGGGAGTAAACTATGGCTACACCTTC
CDR3aa: CASSLEQGVNYGYTF
d_gene: NA
abundance: few
j_gene: TRBJ1-2
v_gene: TRBV4-3

CDR3nt: TGTGCCTGCGGGGCCCCCTCTTCCTACGAGCAGTACTTC
CDR3aa: CACGAPSSYEQYF
d_gene: NA
abundance: medium-sized
j_gene: TRBJ2-7
v_gene: TRBV6-5

CDR3nt: TGTGCCAGCAGCAAAGCTTTAGAACAGGGTACTGGAAACACCATATATTTT
CDR3aa: CASSKALEQGTGNTIYF
d_gene: NA
abundance: medium-sized
j_gene: TRBJ1-3
v_gene: TRBV21-1

CDR3nt: TGTGCCAGCAGCTTAGCGGCAGGGATCCTCTTCCCCCTCCACTTT
CDR3aa: CASSLAAGILFPLHF
d_gene: NA
abundance: NA
j_gene: TRBJ1-6
v_gene: TRBV7-9

CDR3nt: TGTGCCAGCCACCGGTGGGGCGGGGTCGGCACAGATACGCAGTATTTT
CDR3aa: CASHRWGGVGTDTQYF
d_gene: NA
abundance: NA
j_gene: TRBJ2-3
v_gene: TRBV7-2